This T cell receptor beta chain was recorded in a study of early T cells in non-severe SARS-CoV-2 infection. TCRdb redid the calling of the 5' RACE reads with MiXCR, one entry per CDR3 protein. The profile covers about 44,000 distinct CDR3 sequences, with about 23% appearing a single time and just over 4.5% taken by the ten largest. The receptor was derived from an adult who was a healthcare worker with PCR-confirmed SARS-CoV-2 infection or an uninfected control (not recorded which). This material consisted of whole blood, taken at baseline.

The CDR3 sequence is CASSYSNQWAYYEQYF. DNA for the CDR3: TGTGCCAGCAGTTACTCGAATCAGTGGGCGTACTACGAGCAGTACTTC. The chain employs TRBV6-5 and TRBJ2-7; D unresolved. The CDR3 totals 16 residues. Germline CDR1 reads MNHEY; CDR2 reads SVGAGI. V was pared by 0 bases and J by 3 bases, with 15 bases between.